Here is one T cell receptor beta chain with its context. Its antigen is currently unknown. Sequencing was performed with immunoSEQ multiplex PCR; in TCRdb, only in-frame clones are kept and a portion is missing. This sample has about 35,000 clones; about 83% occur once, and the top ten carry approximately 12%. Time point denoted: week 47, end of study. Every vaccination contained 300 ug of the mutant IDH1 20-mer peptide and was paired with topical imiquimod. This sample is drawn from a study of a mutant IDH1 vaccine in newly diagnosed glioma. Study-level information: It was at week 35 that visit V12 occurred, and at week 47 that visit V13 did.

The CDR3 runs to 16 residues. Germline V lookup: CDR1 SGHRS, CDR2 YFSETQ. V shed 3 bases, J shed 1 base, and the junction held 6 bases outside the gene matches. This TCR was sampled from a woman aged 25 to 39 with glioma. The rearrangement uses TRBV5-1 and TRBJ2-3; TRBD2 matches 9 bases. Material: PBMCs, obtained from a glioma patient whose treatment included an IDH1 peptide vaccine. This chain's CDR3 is CASSSNVAGGTDTQYF. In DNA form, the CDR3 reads TGCGCCAGCAGCTCGAACGTAGCGGGGGGCACAGATACGCAGTATTTT.